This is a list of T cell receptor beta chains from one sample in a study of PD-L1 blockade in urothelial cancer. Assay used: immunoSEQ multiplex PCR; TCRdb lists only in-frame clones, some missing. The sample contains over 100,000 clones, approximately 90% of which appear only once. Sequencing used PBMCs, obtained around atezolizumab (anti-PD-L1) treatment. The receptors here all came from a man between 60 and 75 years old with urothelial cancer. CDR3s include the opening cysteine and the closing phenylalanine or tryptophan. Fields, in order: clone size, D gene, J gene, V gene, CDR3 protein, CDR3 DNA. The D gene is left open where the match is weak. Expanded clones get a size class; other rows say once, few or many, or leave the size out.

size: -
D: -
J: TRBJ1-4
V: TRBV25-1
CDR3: CASSERQKSEKLFF
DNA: TGTGCCAGCAGTGAACGACAGAAGTCTGAAAAACTGTTTTTT

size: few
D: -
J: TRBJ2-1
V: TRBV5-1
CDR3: CASSLDGSYNEQFF
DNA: TGCGCCAGCAGCTTGGATGGGAGCTACAATGAGCAGTTCTTC

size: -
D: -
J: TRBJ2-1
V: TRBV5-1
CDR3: CASSLVRWNEQFF
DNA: TGCGCCAGCAGCTTGGTACGGTGGAATGAGCAGTTCTTC

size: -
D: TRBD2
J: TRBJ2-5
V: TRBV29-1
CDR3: CSAGLALQETQYF
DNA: TGCAGCGCGGGACTAGCGCTGCAAGAGACCCAGTACTTC

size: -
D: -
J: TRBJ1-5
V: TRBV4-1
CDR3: CASSQDGRDQPQHF
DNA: TGCGCCAGCAGCCAAGATGGCCGGGATCAGCCCCAGCATTTT

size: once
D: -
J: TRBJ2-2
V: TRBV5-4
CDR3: CASSPRGGSGELFF
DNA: TGTGCCAGCAGCCCGAGGGGGGGGTCCGGGGAGCTGTTTTTT

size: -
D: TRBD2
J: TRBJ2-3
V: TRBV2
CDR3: CASRGTSGRAGASHTDTQYF
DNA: TGTGCCAGCAGGGGGACTAGCGGGAGGGCCGGTGCCTCGCACACAGATACGCAGTATTTT

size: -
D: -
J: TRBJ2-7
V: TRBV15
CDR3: CATSRNRAYEQYF
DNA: TGTGCCACCAGCAGAAACAGAGCCTACGAGCAGTACTTC

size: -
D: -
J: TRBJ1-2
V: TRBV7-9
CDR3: CASSLSVTSYGYTF
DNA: TGTGCCAGCAGCTTATCCGTAACTAGCTATGGCTACACCTTC

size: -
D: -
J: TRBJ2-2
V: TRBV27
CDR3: CASSLFDTGELFF
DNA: TGTGCCAGCAGTTTGTTCGACACCGGGGAGCTGTTTTTT

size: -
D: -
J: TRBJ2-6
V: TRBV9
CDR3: CASSVLGSGANVLTF
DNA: TGTGCCAGCAGCGTACTCGGCTCTGGGGCCAACGTCCTGACTTTC

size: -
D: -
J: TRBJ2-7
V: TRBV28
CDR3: CASSFQGMGYEQYF
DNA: TGTGCCAGCAGTTTTCAGGGCATGGGGTACGAGCAGTACTTC

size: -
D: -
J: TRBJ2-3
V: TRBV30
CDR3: CAWSVGGDTQYF
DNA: TGTGCCTGGAGTGTAGGGGGAGATACGCAGTATTTT

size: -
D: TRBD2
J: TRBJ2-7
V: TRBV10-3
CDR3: CAISEGREINEQYF
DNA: TGTGCCATCAGTGAAGGGAGGGAGATCAACGAGCAGTACTTC

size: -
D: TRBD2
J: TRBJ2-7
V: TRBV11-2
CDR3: CASSPGGWGGPGEQYF
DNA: TGTGCCAGCAGCCCCGGGGGGTGGGGAGGGCCTGGGGAGCAGTACTTC

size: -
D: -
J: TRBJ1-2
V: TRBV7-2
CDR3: CASSSQLAGFNYGYTF
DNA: TGTGCCAGCAGCTCCCAGTTGGCGGGATTTAACTATGGCTACACCTTC

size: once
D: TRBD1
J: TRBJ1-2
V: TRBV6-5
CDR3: CASSQQGAGYTF
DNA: TGTGCCAGCAGTCAACAGGGGGCTGGCTACACCTTC

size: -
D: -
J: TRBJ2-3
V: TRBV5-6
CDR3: CASSGDSSLSTDTQYF
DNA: TGTGCCAGCAGCGGGGACTCCTCCCTCAGCACAGATACGCAGTATTTT

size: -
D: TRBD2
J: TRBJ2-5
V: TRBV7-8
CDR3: CASSSYRLAGGRETQYF
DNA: TGTGCCAGCAGCTCCTACCGACTAGCGGGGGGGAGAGAGACCCAGTACTTC

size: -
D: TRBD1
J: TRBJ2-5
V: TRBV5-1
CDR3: CASSSERGLETQYF
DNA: TGCGCCAGCAGCTCAGAGAGGGGGCTTGAGACCCAGTACTTC

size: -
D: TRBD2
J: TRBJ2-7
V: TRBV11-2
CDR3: CASSSQLAGVGEQYF
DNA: TGTGCCAGCAGCTCCCAGCTAGCGGGAGTAGGTGAGCAGTACTTC

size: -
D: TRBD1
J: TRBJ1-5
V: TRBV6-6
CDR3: CASSYLGTDHQPQHF
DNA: TGTGCCAGCAGTTACCTAGGGACAGACCATCAGCCCCAGCATTTT

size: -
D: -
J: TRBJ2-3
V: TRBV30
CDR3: CAWVPGTFDTDTQYF
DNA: TGTGCCTGGGTACCAGGTACTTTTGACACAGATACGCAGTATTTT

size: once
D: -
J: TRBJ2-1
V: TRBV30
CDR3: CAWIPGTYNEQFF
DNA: TGTGCCTGGATACCAGGGACCTACAATGAGCAGTTCTTC

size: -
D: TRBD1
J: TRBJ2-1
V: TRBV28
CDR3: CASSSTGDRSYNEQFF
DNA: TGTGCCAGCAGTTCCACAGGGGACCGATCCTACAATGAGCAGTTCTTC

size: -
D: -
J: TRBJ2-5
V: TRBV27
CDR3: CASSLRERETQYF
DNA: TGTGCCAGCAGTTTAAGGGAGAGGGAGACCCAGTACTTC

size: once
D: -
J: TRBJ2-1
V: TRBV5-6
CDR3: CASSTTHRVSYNEQFF
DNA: TGTGCCAGCAGTACGACACACAGGGTCTCCTACAATGAGCAGTTCTTC

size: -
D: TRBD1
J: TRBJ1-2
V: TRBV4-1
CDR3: CASSSGDRVIAGYTF
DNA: TGCGCCAGCAGCTCCGGGGACAGGGTTATAGCTGGCTACACCTTC

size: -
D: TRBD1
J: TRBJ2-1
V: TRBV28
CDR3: CASSFFGTGYGNEQFF
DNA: TGTGCCAGCAGTTTCTTTGGGACAGGGTACGGCAATGAGCAGTTCTTC

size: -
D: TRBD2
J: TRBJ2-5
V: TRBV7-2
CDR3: CASSLAGGGETQYF
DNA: TGTGCCAGCAGCCTAGCGGGGGGAGGAGAGACCCAGTACTTC

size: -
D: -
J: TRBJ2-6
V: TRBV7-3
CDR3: CASSLSVSGANVLTF
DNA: TGTGCCAGCAGCTTATCTGTCTCTGGGGCCAACGTCCTGACTTTC

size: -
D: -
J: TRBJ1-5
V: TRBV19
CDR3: CASSFSSNQPQHF
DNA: TGTGCCAGTAGCTTCAGTAGCAATCAGCCCCAGCATTTT

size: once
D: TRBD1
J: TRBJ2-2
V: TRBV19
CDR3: CASSGQGNAGELFF
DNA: TGTGCCAGTAGTGGACAGGGGAACGCCGGGGAGCTGTTTTTT

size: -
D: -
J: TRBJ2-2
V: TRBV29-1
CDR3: CSVQFTGELFF
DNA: TGCAGCGTTCAGTTCACCGGGGAGCTGTTTTTT

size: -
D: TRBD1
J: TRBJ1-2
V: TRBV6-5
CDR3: CASRRDAGGNYGYTF
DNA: TGTGCCAGCAGGCGCGACGCAGGGGGGAACTATGGCTACACCTTC

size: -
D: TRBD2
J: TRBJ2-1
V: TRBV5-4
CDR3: CASSLVGSGDNEQFF
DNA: TGTGCCAGCAGCTTGGTCGGTAGCGGGGACAATGAGCAGTTCTTC

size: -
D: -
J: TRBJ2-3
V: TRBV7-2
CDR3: CASSLVQGSDTQYF
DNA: TGTGCCAGCAGCTTAGTTCAGGGGTCAGATACGCAGTATTTT

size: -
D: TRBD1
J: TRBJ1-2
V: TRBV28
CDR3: CASSLGTGRDYGYTF
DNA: TGTGCCAGCAGTTTAGGGACAGGGAGGGACTATGGCTACACCTTC

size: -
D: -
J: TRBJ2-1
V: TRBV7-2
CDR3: CASSSFARVSEQFF
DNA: TGTGCCAGCAGCTCGTTCGCCAGGGTTAGTGAGCAGTTCTTC

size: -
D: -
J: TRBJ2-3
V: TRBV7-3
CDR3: CASSLVSDTQYF
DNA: TGTGCCAGCAGCTTAGTATCGGATACGCAGTATTTT

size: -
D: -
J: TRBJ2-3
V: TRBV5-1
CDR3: CASSRRSAASTDTQYF
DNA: TGCGCCAGCAGTCGAAGATCAGCGGCTAGCACAGATACGCAGTATTTT

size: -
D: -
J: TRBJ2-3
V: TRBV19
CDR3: CASSSPRQARAPDTQYF
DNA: TGTGCCAGTAGTAGCCCTCGACAGGCCCGGGCACCAGATACGCAGTATTTT

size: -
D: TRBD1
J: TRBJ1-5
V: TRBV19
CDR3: CASSRTGHRGNQPQHF
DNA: TGTGCCAGTAGTAGGACAGGGCATCGGGGCAATCAGCCCCAGCATTTT

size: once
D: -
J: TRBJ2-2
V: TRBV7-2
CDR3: CASSLGGQQGRPGELFF
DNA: TGTGCCAGCAGCTTAGGGGGGCAACAGGGAAGGCCCGGGGAGCTGTTTTTT

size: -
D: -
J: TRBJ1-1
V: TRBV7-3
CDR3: CASSLEYRGAEVEAFF
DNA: TGTGCCAGCAGCTTAGAGTATCGGGGGGCAGAGGTTGAAGCTTTCTTT

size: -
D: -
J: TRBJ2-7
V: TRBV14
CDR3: CASSPSRSYPPYEQYF
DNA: TGTGCCAGCAGCCCGTCTAGATCGTACCCGCCCTACGAGCAGTACTTC

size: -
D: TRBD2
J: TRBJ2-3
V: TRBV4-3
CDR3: CASSQTGLAGGKQYF
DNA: TGCGCCAGCAGCCAGACGGGACTAGCGGGGGGGAAGCAGTATTTT

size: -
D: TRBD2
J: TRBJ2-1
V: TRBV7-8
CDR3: CASSLARVRAGGEFF
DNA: TGTGCCAGCAGCTTAGCCAGGGTTCGAGCGGGAGGCGAGTTCTTC

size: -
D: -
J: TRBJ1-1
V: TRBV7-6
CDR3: CASSLDRVNTEAFF
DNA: TGTGCCAGCAGCTTAGACAGGGTGAACACTGAAGCTTTCTTT